The entry below describes one TCR beta chain. Its antigen is unidentified. Sequence at one end of the junction differs from germline and may be a read error. CDR1 SGHNT and CDR2 YENEEA come from the germline V gene. The CDR3 has 13 residues. The sample originates from a study of tumor and adjacent non-tumor tissue in lung cancer. Findings of the study overall: Higher tumor TCR diversity was associated with shorter survival. Normal lung showed higher cumulative top 100 clone frequency than tumor.

No cell sorting was done before RNA was extracted from the tissue. Distant lung tissue was collected more than 3 cm away from the tumor edge. Newly diagnosed lung cancer patients had thoracic surgery in China, August–November 2014, without prior chemotherapy. The library came from three nested PCR rounds adapted from ARM-PCR protocols. TCRdb reprocessed the multiplex PCR reads with MiXCR, giving one entry per CDR3 protein. The sample has 50,000 to 60,000 distinct CDR3 sequences; around two thirds are singletons. Specimen: distant non-tumor lung tissue. The receptor was isolated from a woman aged 60-70 years with non-small cell lung cancer. The chain is built from TRBV11-3 and TRBJ2-1, with D perhaps assigned TRBD1 or TRBD2 (5 bases each). This CDR3 reads CACSLVGQGDAFF. The CDR3 DNA reads as TGTGCCTGCAGCTTAGTGGGGCAGGGAGATGCGTTCTTC.